This TCR beta chain was sequenced during a study of blood T cell repertoires in COVID-19. On the study more broadly: Samples taken during acute and convalescent COVID-19 were collected in the United States, Italy and Spain. PBMCs, B-cell-depleted T cells, or T cells provided the cDNA or gDNA that made up the material.

Germline CDR1 is LGHDT and CDR2 is YNNKEL (reference sequence). V was pared by 4 bases and J by 4 bases, with 7 bases of the junction left unmatched. The CDR3 runs to 15 residues. Original processing methods: Estimation of nucleated cell counts relied on the amplification of reference gene primers. Only in-frame clones appear in the TCRdb table, and some are missing; sequencing was by immunoSEQ multiplex PCR. V and J calls and clone size are as listed in that table; D and trimming were resolved from the DNA. The sample lists 20,000 or so clones, roughly 89% occurring once. The sequenced sample was peripheral blood. This chain links TRBV3-1 (or the pseudogene TRBV3-2) with TRBJ2-3; 8 bases match TRBD2. The sequence was collected from a woman in her sixties or seventies with active COVID-19. In DNA form, the CDR3 reads TGTGCCAGCAGCCCTTCGGGGGGGGCTTCAGATACGCAGTATTTT. This codes for CASSPSGGASDTQYF.